This T cell receptor (beta chain) was documented in a study of identical twins (dated by TCRdb to the mid-2010s). In the study overall: The study deep-sequenced TCR alpha and beta repertoires from monozygotic twins, unrelated adults of various ages and cord blood to test whether fetal clonotypes persist. Replicate twin experiments were performed at different times using different library preparation protocols to rule out contamination. Results the study describes overall, beyond this receptor: Invariant T cells such as MAIT and iNKT could partly confound zero-insertion analyses, although diverse VJ usage argued against such confounding for most clonotypes. Abundant cord blood beta clonotypes had fewer insertions, young adult naive repertoires showed a similar but weaker trend, and memory repertoires showed no such trend. Compared with coincidental sharing between unrelated individuals, out-of-frame TCR alpha sequences shared between twins showed an excess of sequences with low generation probability. Because the same donors could not be followed over many years, the conclusions depended on cross-sectional statistical analysis. Excess twin sharing in beta out-of-frame sequences was weaker because fewer shared sequences lowered the signal-to-noise ratio. In monozygotic twins, recombination models systematically underestimated out-of-frame TCR alpha sharing, but the models matched the sharing seen between unrelated individuals.

Between the V and J ends, shortened by 5 bases and 4 bases respectively, the junction contains 15 bases. The germline V gene provides CDR1 SGHVS and CDR2 FQNEAQ. Including cysteine and phenylalanine, the CDR3 has 15 amino acids. Solely the CDR3 DNA is kept, with 45 bases framed from the first base. Only healthy Caucasian donors were included. Three pairs of female monozygotic twins, all aged roughly 18 to 29 years, made up the twin cohort. CD4+ and CD8+ T cell populations were isolated with positive isolation kits from Invitrogen. Receptors were amplified or captured by 5' RACE. These reads were obtained on an Illumina HiSeq 2000. A universal primer binding site was introduced by template switching, and a unique molecular identifier was present in the final cDNA, enabling accurate counting of TCR cDNA molecules. Specific primers in the conserved constant-segment region were used to synthesize first-strand cDNA for the TCR alpha and beta chains. To control for contamination, each cDNA library was double barcoded with a SMART-Mk sample barcode plus Illumina barcodes. TruSeq adapter sequences and Illumina sample barcodes were added in two successive PCR steps. TCR alpha and beta cDNA libraries were sequenced on the Illumina HiSeq platform with custom primers. The original pipeline was this. Unique molecular identifiers were extracted from raw reads with MiGEC, and CDR3 positions were determined with MiXCR. For each individual, recombination models were inferred using an EM algorithm with the repgenHMM and IGoR tools. The tcR package in R was used for shared clonotype analysis, with sharing normalized by the product of cloneset sizes. Out-of-frame nonproductive sequences were analyzed to study raw recombination free of thymic and clonal selection effects. TCRdb reprocessed the public reads (quality trimming at Q25 with fastp, clone calling with MiXCR) and kept in-frame beta chains. Here each entry gathers all rows of one CDR3 protein and keeps the most common genes and DNA. The V and J calls were not made by the authors but by TCRdb's processing. In this sample the table shows around 290,000 distinct CDR3 sequences, roughly 8.6% of which occur a single time. Around 7.1% of the sample is taken by the ten largest.

About this clonotype itself: Its specific antigen is unknown. Base-call qualities are not available, and no considerably larger clone is one nucleotide away.

This same sample was also part of a study on yellow fever vaccine responses in identical twins. That second publication adds: The T cell response to vaccination in identical twins was reported by the authors to appear partly convergent and partly personalized. Focusing on identical twins, the study followed the T cell clones that responded to the vaccine, and did so with precision.

The TCR originated in a woman between 18 and 29 years old in good health. The sequencing sample was made of CD8+ T cells sorted from blood. The chain employs TRBV7-8 and TRBJ2-1; the D gene is perhaps TRBD2, from 6 matching bases. The bases are TGTGCCAGCAGCCCGGTAATTAGCGGATACAATGAGCAGTTCTTC. It encodes CASSPVISGYNEQFF.